What follows is one TCR beta chain and its context. What it recognizes is unknown. Some clones are missing from TCRdb's copy, which holds only in-frame ones; the method was immunoSEQ multiplex PCR. Found here are around 30,000 clones, 75% of them singletons; the top ten hold roughly an eighth. The data were obtained in a study of radiotherapy plus CTLA-4 blockade in lung cancer. Turning to the study itself: Objective response was observed in roughly 20% of patients, and disease control in approximately 33%.

V gave up 3 bases and J gave up 7 bases; unmatched junction bases: 5. The CDR3 extends over 15 amino acids. Germline V gene data show CDR1 as SGHTA and CDR2 as FQGTGA. The study's findings and limits: TCR clones from tumors expanded in blood after radiotherapy plus ipilimumab. Increased serum interferon-beta after radiation also reportedly predicted response strongly.

The TCR originated in a human donor with non-small cell lung cancer that progressed on radiotherapy plus ipilimumab. V and J are TRBV7-3 and TRBJ2-2; TRBD1 matches at 10 bases. The sample here was peripheral blood, taken from a patient treated with radiotherapy plus ipilimumab. The CDR3 region is CASSLTGGIGGELFF. In DNA, the CDR3 is TGTGCCAGCAGCTTGACAGGGGGCATTGGCGGGGAGCTGTTTTTT.